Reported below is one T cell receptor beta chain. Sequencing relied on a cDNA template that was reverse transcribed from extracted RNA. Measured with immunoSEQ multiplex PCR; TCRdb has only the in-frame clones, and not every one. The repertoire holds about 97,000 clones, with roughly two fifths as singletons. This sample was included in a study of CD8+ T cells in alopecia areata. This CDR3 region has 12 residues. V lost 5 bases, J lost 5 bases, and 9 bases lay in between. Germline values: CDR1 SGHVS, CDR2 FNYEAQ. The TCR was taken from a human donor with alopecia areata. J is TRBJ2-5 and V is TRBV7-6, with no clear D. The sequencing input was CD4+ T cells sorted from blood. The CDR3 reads CASSTQRETQYF. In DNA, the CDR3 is TGTGCCAGCAGCACCCAGAGGGAGACCCAGTACTTC.